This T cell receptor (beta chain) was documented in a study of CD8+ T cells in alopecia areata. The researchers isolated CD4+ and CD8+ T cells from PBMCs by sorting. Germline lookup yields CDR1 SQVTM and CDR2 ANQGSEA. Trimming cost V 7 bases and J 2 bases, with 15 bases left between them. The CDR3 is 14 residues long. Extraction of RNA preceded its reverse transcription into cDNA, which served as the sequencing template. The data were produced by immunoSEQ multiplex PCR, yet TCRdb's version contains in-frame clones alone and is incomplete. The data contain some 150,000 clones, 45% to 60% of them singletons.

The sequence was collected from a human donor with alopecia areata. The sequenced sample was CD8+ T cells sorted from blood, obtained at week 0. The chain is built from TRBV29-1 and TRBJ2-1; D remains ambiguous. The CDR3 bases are TGCAGCGCTGAGGAGACTGAGACCTACAATGAGCAGTTCTTC. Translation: CSAEETETYNEQFF.